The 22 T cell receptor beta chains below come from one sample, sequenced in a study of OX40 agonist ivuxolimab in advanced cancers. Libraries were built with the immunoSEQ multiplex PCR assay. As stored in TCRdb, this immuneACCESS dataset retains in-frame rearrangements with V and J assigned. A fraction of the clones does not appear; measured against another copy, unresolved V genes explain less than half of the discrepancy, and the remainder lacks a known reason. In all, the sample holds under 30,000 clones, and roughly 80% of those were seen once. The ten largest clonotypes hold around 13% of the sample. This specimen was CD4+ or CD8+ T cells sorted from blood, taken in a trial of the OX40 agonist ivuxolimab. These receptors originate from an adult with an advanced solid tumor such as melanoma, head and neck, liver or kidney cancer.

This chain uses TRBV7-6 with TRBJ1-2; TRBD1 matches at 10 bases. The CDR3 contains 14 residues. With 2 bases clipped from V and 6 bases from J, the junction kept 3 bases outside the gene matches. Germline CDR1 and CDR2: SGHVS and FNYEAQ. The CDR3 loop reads CASSLRGTGDGYTF. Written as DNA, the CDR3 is TGTGCCAGCAGCTTACGGGGGACAGGGGATGGCTACACCTTC.

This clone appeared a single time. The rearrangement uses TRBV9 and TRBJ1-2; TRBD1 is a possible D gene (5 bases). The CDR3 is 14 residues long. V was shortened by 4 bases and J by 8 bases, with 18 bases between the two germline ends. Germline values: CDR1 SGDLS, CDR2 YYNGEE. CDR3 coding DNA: TGTGCCAGCAGCTCCCAGGGCCCGAGAGGGGGCTACACCTTC. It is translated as CASSSQGPRGGYTF.

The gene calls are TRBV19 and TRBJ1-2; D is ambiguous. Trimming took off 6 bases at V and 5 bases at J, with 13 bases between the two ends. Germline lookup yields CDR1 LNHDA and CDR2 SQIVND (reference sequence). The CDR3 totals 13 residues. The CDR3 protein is CASRPPAAYGYTF. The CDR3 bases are TGTGCCAGTAGGCCCCCGGCAGCTTATGGCTACACCTTC.

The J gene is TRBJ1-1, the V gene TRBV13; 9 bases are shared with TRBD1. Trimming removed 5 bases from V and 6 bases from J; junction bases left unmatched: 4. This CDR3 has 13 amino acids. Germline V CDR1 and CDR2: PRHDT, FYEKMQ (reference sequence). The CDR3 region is CASSQDRGSEAFF. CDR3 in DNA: TGTGCCAGCAGCCAGGACAGGGGATCTGAAGCTTTCTTT.

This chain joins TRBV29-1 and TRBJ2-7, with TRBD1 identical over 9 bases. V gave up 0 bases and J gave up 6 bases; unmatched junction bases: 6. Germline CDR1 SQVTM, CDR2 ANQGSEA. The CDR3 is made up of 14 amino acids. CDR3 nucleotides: TGCAGCGTTGAAGATCATGGGACAGGGATCGAGCAGTACTTC. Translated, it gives CSVEDHGTGIEQYF.

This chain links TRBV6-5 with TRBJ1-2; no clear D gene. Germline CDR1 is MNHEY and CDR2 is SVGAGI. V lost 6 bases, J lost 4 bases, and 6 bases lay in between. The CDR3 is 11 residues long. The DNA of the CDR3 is TGTGCCAGCAGCGCCTTCTATGGCTACACCTTC. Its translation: CASSAFYGYTF.

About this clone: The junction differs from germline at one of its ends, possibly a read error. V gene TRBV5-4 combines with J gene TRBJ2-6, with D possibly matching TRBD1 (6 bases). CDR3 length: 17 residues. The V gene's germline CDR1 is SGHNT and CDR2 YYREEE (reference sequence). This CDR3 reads CASSLDRQTVGANVLTF. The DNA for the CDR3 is TGTGCCAGCAGTTTGGACAGACAGACCGTCGGGGCCAACGTCCTGACTTTC. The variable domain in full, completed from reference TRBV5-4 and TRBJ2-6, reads ETGVTQSPTHLIKTRGQQVTLRCSSQSGHNTVSWYQQALGQGPQFIFQYYREEENGRGNFPPRFSGLQFPNYSSELNVNALELDDSALYLCASSLDRQTVGANVLTFGAGSRLTVL.

The CDR3 spells CASSSHHDGTGELFF. The CDR3 coding sequence is TGTGCCAGCAGCTCCCACCACGACGGCACCGGGGAGCTGTTTTTT. This chain connects TRBV7-9 to TRBJ2-2; the D is unclear. The CDR3 runs 15 residues. Per the germline V gene, CDR1 is SEHNR and CDR2 is FQNEAQ (reference sequence). V gave up 4 bases and J gave up 4 bases, with 13 bases separating them.

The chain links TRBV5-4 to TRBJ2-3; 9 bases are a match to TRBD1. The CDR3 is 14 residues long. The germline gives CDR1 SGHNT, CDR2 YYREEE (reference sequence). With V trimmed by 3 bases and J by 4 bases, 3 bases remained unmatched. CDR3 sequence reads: CASSWGQGSDTQYF. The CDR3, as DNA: TGTGCCAGCAGCTGGGGACAGGGCTCAGATACGCAGTATTTT.

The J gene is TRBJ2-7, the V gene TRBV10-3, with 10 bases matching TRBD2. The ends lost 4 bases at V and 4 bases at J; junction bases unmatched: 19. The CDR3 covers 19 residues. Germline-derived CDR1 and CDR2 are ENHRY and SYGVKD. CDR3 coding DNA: TGTGCCATCAGTGGTCGGAGCGGGGGGGCCCCCCCCGCCGTATACGAGCAGTACTTC. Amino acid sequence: CAISGRSGGAPPAVYEQYF.

CDR3 sequence: CASSETEVGSYEQYF. The CDR3 DNA is TGTGCCAGCAGTGAGACAGAAGTCGGCTCCTACGAGCAGTACTTC. The chain employs TRBV2 and TRBJ2-7; perhaps TRBD1 as D (5 bases). The CDR3 totals 15 residues. V lost 3 bases and J lost 0, with 12 bases in between. From germline, CDR1 is SNHLY and CDR2 FYNNEI.

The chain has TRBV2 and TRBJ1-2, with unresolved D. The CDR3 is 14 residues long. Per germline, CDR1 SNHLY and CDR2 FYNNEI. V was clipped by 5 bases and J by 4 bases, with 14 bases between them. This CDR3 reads CASSSRDPVYGYTF. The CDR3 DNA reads TGTGCCAGCAGTAGCCGGGATCCGGTCTATGGCTACACCTTC.

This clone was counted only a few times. CDR3 nucleotides: TGTGCCAGCAGTTATGGGCGGAAACCGTACGAGCAGTACTTC. Translated: CASSYGRKPYEQYF. The chain links TRBV6-6 to TRBJ2-7; no reliable D call. The CDR3 totals 14 residues. V was cut by 3 bases and J by 4 bases, with 13 bases left in between. CDR1 MNHNY and CDR2 SVGAGI come from the germline V gene (reference sequence).

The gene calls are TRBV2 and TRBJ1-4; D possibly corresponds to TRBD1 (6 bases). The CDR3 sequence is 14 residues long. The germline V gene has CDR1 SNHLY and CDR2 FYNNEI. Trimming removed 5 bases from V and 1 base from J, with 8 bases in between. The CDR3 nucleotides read TGTGCCAGCAGTAAGACAGGAACTAATGAAAAACTGTTTTTT. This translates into CASSKTGTNEKLFF.

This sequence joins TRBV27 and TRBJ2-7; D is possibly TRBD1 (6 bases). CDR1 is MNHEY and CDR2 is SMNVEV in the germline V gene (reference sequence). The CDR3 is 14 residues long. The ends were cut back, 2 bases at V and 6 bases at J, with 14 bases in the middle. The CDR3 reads CASSLRGYRAEQYF. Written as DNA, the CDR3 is TGTGCCAGCAGTTTAAGGGGCTACAGGGCCGAGCAGTACTTC.

In DNA form, the CDR3 reads TGTGCCAGCAGTGAATGGGCAGGGTCGTTGGACAATCAGCCCCAGCATTTT. This codes for CASSEWAGSLDNQPQHF. The chain couples TRBV6-1 to TRBJ1-5; perhaps TRBD1 as D (5 bases). V gave up 2 bases and J gave up 3 bases, with 17 bases separating them. From germline, CDR1 is MNHNS and CDR2 SASEGT. The CDR3 is made up of 17 amino acids.

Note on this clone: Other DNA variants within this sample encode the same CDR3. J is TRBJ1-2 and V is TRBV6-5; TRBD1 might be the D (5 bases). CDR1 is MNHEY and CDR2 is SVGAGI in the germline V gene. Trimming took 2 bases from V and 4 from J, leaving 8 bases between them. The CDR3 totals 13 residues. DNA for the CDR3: TGTGCCAGCAGTTACGGCGGGGCCTATGGCTACACCTTC. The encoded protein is CASSYGGAYGYTF.

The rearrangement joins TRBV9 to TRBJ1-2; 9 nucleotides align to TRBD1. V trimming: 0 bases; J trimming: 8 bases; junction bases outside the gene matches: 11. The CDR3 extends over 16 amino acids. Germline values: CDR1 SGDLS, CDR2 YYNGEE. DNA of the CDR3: TGTGCCAGCAGCGTAGGCCCCGGGACAGGGAGTGGAGGCTACACCTTC. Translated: CASSVGPGTGSGGYTF.

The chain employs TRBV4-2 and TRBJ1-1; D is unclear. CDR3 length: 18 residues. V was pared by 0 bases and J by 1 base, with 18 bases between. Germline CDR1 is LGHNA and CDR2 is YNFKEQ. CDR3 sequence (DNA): TGTGCCAGCAGCCAAGATTCATGGAGCGGCCCACCGAACACTGAAGCTTTCTTT. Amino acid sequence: CASSQDSWSGPPNTEAFF.

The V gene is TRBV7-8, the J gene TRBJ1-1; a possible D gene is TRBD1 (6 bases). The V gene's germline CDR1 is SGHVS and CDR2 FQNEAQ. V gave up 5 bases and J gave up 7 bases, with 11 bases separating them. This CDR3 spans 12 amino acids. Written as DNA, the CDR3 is TGTGCCAGCAGCCCCGGACAGATTGAAGCTTTCTTT. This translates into CASSPGQIEAFF.

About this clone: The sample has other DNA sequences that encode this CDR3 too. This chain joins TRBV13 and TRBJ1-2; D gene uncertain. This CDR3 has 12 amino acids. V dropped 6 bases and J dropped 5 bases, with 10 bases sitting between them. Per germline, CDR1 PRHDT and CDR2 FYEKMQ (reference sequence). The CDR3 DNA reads TGTGCCAGCAGTTTACGGCTATATGGCTACACCTTC. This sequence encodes CASSLRLYGYTF.

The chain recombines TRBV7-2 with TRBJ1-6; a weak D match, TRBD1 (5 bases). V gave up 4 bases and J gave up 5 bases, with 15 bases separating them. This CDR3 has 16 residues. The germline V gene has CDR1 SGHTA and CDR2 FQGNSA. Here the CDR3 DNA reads TGTGCCAGCAGCTCCGCGGGGCCGACCAATAATTCACCCCTCCACTTT. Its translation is CASSSAGPTNNSPLHF.